This T cell receptor (beta chain) stems from a study of molecular identifiers for immune sequencing clone quantification. CDR3 size: 15 residues. V lost 3 bases and J lost 0, with 10 bases in between. The germline V gene has CDR1 MGHRA and CDR2 YSYEKL. The table lists this clonotype with many counts. Sequencing libraries of naive CD8 cells derived from roughly 20,000 to 1,000,000 sorted cells with 10%, 30% or 50% RNA. Each CDR3 protein gets one entry after TCRdb re-called the PCR reads with MiXCR. The data hold some 320,000 distinct CDR3 sequences, with roughly a fifth observed a single time. The chain couples TRBV4-1 to TRBJ2-3; tentative D call: TRBD1 (5 bases). Sequenced: naive CD8+ T cells from blood, with Jurkat cell RNA spiked in. Documented subset: FACS-sorted CD8+CD4-CCR7+CD45RA+ naive T cells. The origin of this receptor is a human donor in good health. Some libraries in this study had Jurkat cell RNA spiked in. This CDR3 is CASSQDTSSTDTQYF. In nucleotides, the CDR3 is TGCGCCAGCAGCCAGGACACCTCTAGCACAGATACGCAGTATTTT.